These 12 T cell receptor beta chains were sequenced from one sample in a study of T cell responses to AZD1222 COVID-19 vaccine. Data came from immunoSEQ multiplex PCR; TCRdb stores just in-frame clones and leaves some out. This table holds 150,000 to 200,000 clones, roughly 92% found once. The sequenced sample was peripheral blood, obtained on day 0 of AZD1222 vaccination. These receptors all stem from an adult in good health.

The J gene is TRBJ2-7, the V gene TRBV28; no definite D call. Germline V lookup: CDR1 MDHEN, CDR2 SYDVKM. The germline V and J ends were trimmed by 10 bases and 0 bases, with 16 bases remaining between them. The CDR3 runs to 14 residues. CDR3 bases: TGTGCCACCATTAAGAAACAGAGCTCCTACGAGCAGTACTTC. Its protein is CATIKKQSSYEQYF.

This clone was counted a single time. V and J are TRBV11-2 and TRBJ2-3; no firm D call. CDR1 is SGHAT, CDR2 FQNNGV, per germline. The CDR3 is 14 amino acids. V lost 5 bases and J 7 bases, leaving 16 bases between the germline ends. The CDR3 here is CASSASRPFHTQYF. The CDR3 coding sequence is TGTGCCAGCAGCGCTTCCCGGCCCTTTCATACGCAGTATTTT. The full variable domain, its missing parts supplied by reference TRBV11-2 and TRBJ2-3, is EAGVAQSPRYKIIEKRQSVAFWCNPISGHATLYWYQQILGQGPKLLIQFQNNGVVDDSQLPKDRFSAERLKGVDSTLKIQPAKLEDSAVYLCASSASRPFHTQYFGPGTRLTVL.

CDR3 in amino acids: CASSKAGTSGYNEQFF. CDR3 nucleotides: TGTGCCAGCAGCAAAGCCGGGACTAGCGGCTACAATGAGCAGTTCTTC. The chain uses TRBV21-1 and TRBJ2-1; the D call of TRBD2 is as the table states it, not checked on the DNA. TRBV21-1 is a pseudogene locus. This CDR3 is 16 amino acids long.

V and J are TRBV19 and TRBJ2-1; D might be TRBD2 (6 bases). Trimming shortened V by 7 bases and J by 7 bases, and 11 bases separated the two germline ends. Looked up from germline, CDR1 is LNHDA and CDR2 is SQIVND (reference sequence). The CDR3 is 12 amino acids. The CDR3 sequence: CASTSGGNEQFF. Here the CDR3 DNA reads TGTGCCAGTACCTCTGGGGGGAATGAGCAGTTCTTC.

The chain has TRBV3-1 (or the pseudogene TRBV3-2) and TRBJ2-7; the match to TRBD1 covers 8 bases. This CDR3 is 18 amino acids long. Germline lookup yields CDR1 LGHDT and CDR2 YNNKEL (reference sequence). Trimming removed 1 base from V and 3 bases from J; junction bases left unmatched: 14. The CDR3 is CASSQGPQGGFRVYEQYF. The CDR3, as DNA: TGTGCCAGCAGCCAAGGACCACAGGGGGGTTTTAGGGTCTACGAGCAGTACTTC.

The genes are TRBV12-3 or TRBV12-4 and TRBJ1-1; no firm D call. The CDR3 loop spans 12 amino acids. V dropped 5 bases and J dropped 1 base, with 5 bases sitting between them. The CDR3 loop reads CASSPENTEAFF. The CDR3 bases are TGTGCCAGCAGTCCTGAGAACACTGAAGCTTTCTTT.

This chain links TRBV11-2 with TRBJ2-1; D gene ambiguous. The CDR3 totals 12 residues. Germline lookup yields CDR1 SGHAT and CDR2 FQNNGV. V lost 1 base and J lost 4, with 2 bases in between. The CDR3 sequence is CASSLVYNEQFF. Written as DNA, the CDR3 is TGTGCCAGCAGCTTAGTTTACAATGAGCAGTTCTTC.

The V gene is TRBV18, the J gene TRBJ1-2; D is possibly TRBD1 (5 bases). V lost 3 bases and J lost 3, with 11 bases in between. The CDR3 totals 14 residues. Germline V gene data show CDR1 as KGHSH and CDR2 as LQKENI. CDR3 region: CASSPQGADYGYTF. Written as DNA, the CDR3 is TGTGCCAGCTCACCGCAGGGCGCTGACTATGGCTACACCTTC.

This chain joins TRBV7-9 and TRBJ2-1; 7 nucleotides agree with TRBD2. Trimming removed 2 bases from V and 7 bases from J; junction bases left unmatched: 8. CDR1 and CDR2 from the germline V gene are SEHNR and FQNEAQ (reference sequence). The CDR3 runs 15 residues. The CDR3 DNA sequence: TGTGCCAGCAGCTTATCAACGGGAGGATGGAATGAGCAGTTCTTC. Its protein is CASSLSTGGWNEQFF. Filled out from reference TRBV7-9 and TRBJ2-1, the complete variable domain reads DTGVSQNPRHKITKRGQNVTFRCDPISEHNRLYWYRQTLGQGPEFLTYFQNEAQLEKSRLLSDRFSAERPKGSFSTLEIQRTEQGDSAMYLCASSLSTGGWNEQFFGPGTRLTVL.

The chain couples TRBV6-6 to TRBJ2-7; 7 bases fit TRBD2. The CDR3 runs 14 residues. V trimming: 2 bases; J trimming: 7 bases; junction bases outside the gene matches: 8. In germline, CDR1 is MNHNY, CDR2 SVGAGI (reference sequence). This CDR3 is CASSYQAGADEQYF. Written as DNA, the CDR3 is TGTGCCAGCAGTTACCAGGCGGGAGCTGATGAGCAGTACTTC.

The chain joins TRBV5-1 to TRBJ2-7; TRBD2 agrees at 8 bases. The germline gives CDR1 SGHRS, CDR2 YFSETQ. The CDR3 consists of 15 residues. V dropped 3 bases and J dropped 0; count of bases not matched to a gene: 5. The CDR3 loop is CASSSGGGLSYEQYF. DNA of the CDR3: TGCGCCAGCAGCTCGGGGGGGGGACTCTCCTACGAGCAGTACTTC. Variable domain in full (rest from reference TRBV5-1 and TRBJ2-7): KAGVTQTPRYLIKTRGQQVTLSCSPISGHRSVSWYQQTPGQGLQFLFEYFSETQRNKGNFPGRFSGRQFSNSRSEMNVSTLELGDSALYLCASSSGGGLSYEQYFGPGTRLTVT.

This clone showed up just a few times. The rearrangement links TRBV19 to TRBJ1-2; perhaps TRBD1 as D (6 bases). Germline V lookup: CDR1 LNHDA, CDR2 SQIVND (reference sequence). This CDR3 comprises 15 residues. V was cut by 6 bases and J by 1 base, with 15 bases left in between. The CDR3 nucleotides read TGTGCCAGTAGGGCCCAGGGGTTGGGTAACTATGGCTACACCTTC. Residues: CASRAQGLGNYGYTF.